One sample yielded the 30 T cell receptor beta chains listed below, sequenced in a study of cytomegalovirus exposure and HLA in healthy donors. Profiling relied on immunoSEQ multiplex PCR, and the TCRdb table lists in-frame clones only, not all of them. The table records over 200,000 clones, approximately 86% of them present only once. The sequenced sample consisted of PBMCs. These receptors all come from a young woman in good health and CMV-seronegative.

V is TRBV6-1 and J is TRBJ2-7; 12 nucleotides match TRBD1. From germline, CDR1 is MNHNS and CDR2 SASEGT. The CDR3 totals 14 residues. V trimming: 6 bases; J trimming: 2 bases; junction bases outside the gene matches: 2. In DNA, the CDR3 is TGTGCCAGCAGGGGACAGGGGGCTACCTACGAGCAGTACTTC. As protein: CASRGQGATYEQYF.

The gene calls are TRBV27 and TRBJ2-5; the D gene is possibly TRBD2 (7 bases). CDR1 MNHEY and CDR2 SMNVEV come from the germline V gene (reference sequence). Trimming shortened V by 6 bases and J by 1 base, and 15 bases separated the two germline ends. The CDR3 extends over 15 amino acids. DNA for the CDR3: TGTGCCAGCAGAAGGGACTACAGGGTCCAAGAGACCCAGTACTTC. Translated, it gives CASRRDYRVQETQYF.

This clone was seen once. The chain joins TRBV5-1 to TRBJ1-1; D is uncertain. Germline CDR1 SGHRS, CDR2 YFSETQ. The CDR3 sequence is 14 residues long. V was trimmed by 8 bases and J by 0 bases, leaving 14 bases between them. CDR3: CARGQEGLNTEAFF. In DNA form, the CDR3 reads TGCGCCAGGGGTCAGGAGGGCTTGAACACTGAAGCTTTCTTT.

The genes are TRBV2 and TRBJ2-3; 7 positions match TRBD1. The germline gives CDR1 SNHLY, CDR2 FYNNEI. The CDR3 consists of 15 residues. Germline trimming cut 6 bases from V and 0 bases from J; bases unmatched to any gene: 6. CDR3 bases: TGTGCCAGCAGAGCCGGGACAGTGAGCACAGATACGCAGTATTTT. Encoded protein: CASRAGTVSTDTQYF. Full variable domain (remainder filled in from reference TRBV2 and TRBJ2-3): EPEVTQTPSHQVTQMGQEVILRCVPISNHLYFYWYRQILGQKVEFLVSFYNNEISEKSEIFDDQFSVERPDGSNFTLKIRSTKLEDSAMYFCASRAGTVSTDTQYFGPGTRLTVL.

This clone occurred a few times. The chain combines TRBV7-8 with TRBJ1-5, with D perhaps TRBD1 (5 bases). The germline V gene encodes CDR1 SGHVS and CDR2 FQNEAQ. CDR3 size: 15 residues. V was shortened by 2 bases and J by 3 bases, with 11 bases between the two germline ends. The CDR3 spells CASSLRRDFNQPQHF. Here the CDR3 DNA reads TGTGCCAGCAGCTTAAGGCGGGACTTCAATCAGCCCCAGCATTTT. The variable domain in full, with the rest retrieved from reference TRBV7-8 and TRBJ1-5, is GAGVSQSPRYKVAKRGQDVALRCDPISGHVSLFWYQQALGQGPEFLTYFQNEAQLDKSGLPSDRFFAERPEGSVSTLKIQRTQQEDSAVYLCASSLRRDFNQPQHFGDGTRLSIL.

The chain joins TRBV4-2 to TRBJ1-4; D is undetermined. The germline V gene has CDR1 LGHNA and CDR2 YNFKEQ. Trimming took 1 base from V and 5 from J, leaving 14 bases between them. The CDR3 contains 16 residues. CDR3 amino acids: CASSQAGGSGNEKLFF. As DNA, the CDR3 is TGTGCCAGCAGCCAAGCGGGAGGATCGGGAAATGAAAAACTGTTTTTT.

V gene TRBV4-1 combines with J gene TRBJ2-1; D not certain. Germline V lookup: CDR1 MGHRA, CDR2 YSYEKL. This CDR3 is built from 15 residues. Trimming removed 4 bases at V and 3 bases at J, with 13 bases between. As DNA, the CDR3 is TGCGCCAGCAGCCTCACTTCGACGGGCTACAATGAGCAGTTCTTC. This codes for CASSLTSTGYNEQFF.

This sequence joins TRBV27 and TRBJ2-7; 8 nucleotides agree with TRBD2. This CDR3 comprises 14 residues. The ends lost 5 bases at V and 0 bases at J; junction bases unmatched: 3. Germline-derived CDR1 and CDR2 are MNHEY and SMNVEV (reference sequence). The CDR3 nucleotides are TGTGCCAGCAGTGTCAGCGGGAGCTCCTACGAGCAGTACTTC. Translation gives CASSVSGSSYEQYF.

This chain connects TRBV2 to TRBJ1-2; the match to TRBD1 covers 9 bases. CDR1 is SNHLY, CDR2 FYNNEI, per germline. The V and J ends lost 2 bases and 4 bases, in that order; junction bases with no gene match: 5. The CDR3 covers 15 residues. The CDR3 DNA is TGTGCCAGCAGTGAATCGGGACAGGGAATCTATGGCTACACCTTC. This gives the protein CASSESGQGIYGYTF.

This clone was counted a few times. The chain has TRBV4-2 and TRBJ2-2; 7 bases match TRBD2. The V gene end was trimmed by 3 bases and the J gene end by 6 bases; junction bases not matched to a gene: 10. From germline, CDR1 is LGHNA and CDR2 YNFKEQ. The CDR3 extends over 16 amino acids. The CDR3 DNA reads as TGTGCCAGCAGCCACGATCAGACTAGCAGGTCCGGGGAGCTGTTTTTT. Translating it yields CASSHDQTSRSGELFF.

The V call is TRBV6-6, the J call TRBJ2-1, with TRBD2 matching 9 bases. The length of the CDR3 is 16 residues. Trimming cost V 7 bases and J 7 bases; bases outside gene matches: 14. Germline V gives CDR1 MNHNY, CDR2 SVGAGI (reference sequence). CDR3 protein: CASKRLAAYLKNEQFF. CDR3 sequence (DNA): TGTGCCAGCAAAAGACTAGCGGCTTACCTTAAAAATGAGCAGTTCTTC.

This clone has a single count. The genes are TRBV28 and TRBJ2-7; TRBD2 is a possible D gene (5 bases). CDR1 and CDR2 from the germline V gene are MDHEN and SYDVKM. V dropped 6 bases and J dropped 0 bases, with 15 bases sitting between them. This CDR3 region has 15 residues. The CDR3 DNA reads TGTGCCAGCAGAGAAATCAGTGGGAGCTCCTACGAGCAGTACTTC. Protein: CASREISGSSYEQYF.

This clone was seen a few times. The chain employs TRBV7-6 and TRBJ1-3; D gene ambiguous. The V end was cut by 3 bases, the J end by 8 bases, with 11 bases between. The germline gives CDR1 SGHVS, CDR2 FNYEAQ. The CDR3 is made up of 13 amino acids. The CDR3, as DNA: TGTGCCAGCAGCTTGATGGTGGGAGACACCATATATTTT. It specifies CASSLMVGDTIYF. The full variable domain, with the rest looked up from reference TRBV7-6 and TRBJ1-3, is GAGVSQSPRYKVTKRGQDVALRCDPISGHVSLYWYRQALGQGPEFLTYFNYEAQQDKSGLPNDRFSAERPEGSISTLTIQRTEQRDSAMYRCASSLMVGDTIYFGEGSWLTVV.

The V call is TRBV5-6, the J call TRBJ2-5, with D possibly being TRBD2 (6 bases). Trimming removed 3 bases from V and 5 bases from J, with 23 bases in between. The germline CDR1 and CDR2 sequences are SGHDT and YYEEEE. The CDR3 extends over 17 amino acids. CDR3 amino acids: CASSYLGGESPGETQYF. The CDR3 DNA is TGTGCCAGCAGCTATTTGGGGGGAGAGAGCCCAGGGGAGACCCAGTACTTC.

The rearrangement joins TRBV6-5 to TRBJ2-3; 8 positions match TRBD2. The length of the CDR3 is 13 residues. In germline, CDR1 is MNHEY, CDR2 SVGAGI. The junction had 7 bases not matched to a gene; V was cut back by 5 bases and J by 9 bases. The CDR3 sequence: CASSPAGEGTQYF. DNA for the CDR3: TGTGCCAGCAGTCCAGCGGGAGAGGGGACGCAGTATTTT.

The chain employs TRBV5-1 and TRBJ1-2, with 11 bases matching TRBD1. CDR3 length equals 17 residues. Germline CDR1 SGHRS, CDR2 YFSETQ. With V trimmed by 4 bases and J by 2 bases, 10 bases remained unmatched. In DNA form, the CDR3 reads TGCGCCAGCAGCCCGACCGGGACAGGGGGTTTAAACTATGGCTACACCTTC. The encoded protein is CASSPTGTGGLNYGYTF.

The chain carries TRBV28 and TRBJ1-2, with D uncertain. V shed 6 bases and J shed 4 bases, with 12 bases lying between them. This CDR3 is 13 amino acids long. Germline CDR1 and CDR2: MDHEN and SYDVKM. CDR3 bases: TGTGCCAGCAGCCGATTGGGGAGCTATGGCTACACCTTC. As protein: CASSRLGSYGYTF.

V gene TRBV15 combines with J gene TRBJ2-1; TRBD2 matches at 8 bases. This CDR3 contains 16 residues. Germline V lookup: CDR1 LNHNV, CDR2 YYDKDF (reference sequence). The junction had 7 bases not matched to a gene; V was cut back by 5 bases and J by 1 base. The CDR3 loop reads CATSSGAGESYNEQFF. In nucleotides, the CDR3 is TGTGCCACCAGCTCTGGAGCGGGAGAGTCCTACAATGAGCAGTTCTTC.

The chain joins TRBV7-9 to TRBJ2-2; 8 positions match TRBD1. V shed 5 bases, J shed 4 bases, and the junction held 3 bases outside the gene matches. CDR1 and CDR2 from the germline V gene are SEHNR and FQNEAQ (reference sequence). The CDR3 is 14 residues long. The CDR3, as DNA: TGTGCCAGCAGCCGGACAGGGCTCACCGGGGAGCTGTTTTTT. Protein sequence: CASSRTGLTGELFF.

V is TRBV7-9 and J is TRBJ2-5; TRBD2 agrees at 10 bases. CDR3 size: 15 residues. V lost 2 bases, J lost 7 bases, and 7 bases stayed unmatched. CDR1 SEHNR and CDR2 FQNEAQ come from the germline V gene (reference sequence). In DNA, the CDR3 is TGTGCCAGCAGCTTACAGCGGGAGGGCCTGGGGACCCAGTACTTC. This codes for CASSLQREGLGTQYF.

This chain links TRBV28 with TRBJ1-1; TRBD1 is a possible D gene (6 bases). This CDR3 region has 16 residues. CDR1 is MDHEN and CDR2 is SYDVKM in the germline V gene. The germline V and J ends were trimmed by 6 bases and 2 bases, with 19 bases remaining between them. The CDR3 nucleotides are TGTGCCAGCAGCTCACGTACAAGGGGGACAAACACTGAAGCTTTCTTT. Protein: CASSSRTRGTNTEAFF. Drawing the rest from reference TRBV28 and TRBJ1-1, the complete variable domain is DVKVTQSSRYLVKRTGEKVFLECVQDMDHENMFWYRQDPGLGLRLIYFSYDVKMKEKGDIPEGYSVSREKKERFSLILESASTNQTSMYLCASSSRTRGTNTEAFFGQGTRLTVV.

The rearrangement links TRBV29-1 to TRBJ1-2; D might be TRBD1 (5 bases). The CDR3 extends over 11 amino acids. Germline lookup yields CDR1 SQVTM and CDR2 ANQGSEA. CDR3 region: CSSHGGSGYTF. In DNA form, the CDR3 reads TGCAGTTCTCACGGGGGGAGCGGCTACACCTTC.

The V gene is TRBV7-2, the J gene TRBJ2-5; 7 bases align to TRBD1. The CDR3 runs to 12 residues. V trimming: 6 bases; J trimming: 7 bases; junction bases outside the gene matches: 5. Germline lookup yields CDR1 SGHTA and CDR2 FQGNSA. The CDR3 DNA reads TGTGCCAGCAGACAGACAGGGTCGACCCAGTACTTC. Translation gives CASRQTGSTQYF.

The V and J genes are TRBV28 and TRBJ2-7, with a possible D match to TRBD2 (5 bases). The germline V and J ends were trimmed by 3 bases and 6 bases, with 9 bases remaining between them. From germline, CDR1 is MDHEN and CDR2 SYDVKM. The CDR3 length is 12 residues. CDR3 amino acids: CASSFPGSEQYF. CDR3 sequence (DNA): TGTGCCAGCAGTTTCCCGGGGAGCGAGCAGTACTTC. Full variable domain (remainder filled in from reference TRBV28 and TRBJ2-7): DVKVTQSSRYLVKRTGEKVFLECVQDMDHENMFWYRQDPGLGLRLIYFSYDVKMKEKGDIPEGYSVSREKKERFSLILESASTNQTSMYLCASSFPGSEQYFGPGTRLTVT.

This chain uses TRBV27 with TRBJ2-3, with D perhaps matching TRBD2 (7 bases). V was shortened by 5 bases and J by 6 bases, with 15 bases between the two germline ends. CDR1 is MNHEY and CDR2 is SMNVEV in the germline V gene (reference sequence). The CDR3 runs to 14 residues. CDR3 DNA: TGTGCCAGCAGTACTCCGGGGGGCTGGGATACGCAGTATTTT. Protein sequence: CASSTPGGWDTQYF.

This clone is a singleton in its sample. The chain has TRBV9 and TRBJ2-1, with 15 positions matching TRBD2. This CDR3 is built from 18 residues. Trimming cost V 0 bases and J 3 bases; bases outside gene matches: 4. CDR1 SGDLS and CDR2 YYNGEE come from the germline V gene. The CDR3 reads CASSVGTSGRALYNEQFF. CDR3 nucleotide sequence: TGTGCCAGCAGCGTAGGGACTAGCGGGAGGGCCCTCTACAATGAGCAGTTCTTC.

This chain joins TRBV7-2 and TRBJ2-1, with a possible D match to TRBD2 (5 bases). The CDR3 runs 17 residues. CDR1 and CDR2 (germline): SGHTA, FQGNSA. Between the trimmed V and J ends, which lost 5 bases and 4 bases, there was a span of 21 bases. CDR3 bases: TGTGCCAGCAGCCCCCGGTTTGCTTGGGAGACTTACAATGAGCAGTTCTTC. This encodes CASSPRFAWETYNEQFF.

The rearrangement joins TRBV30 to TRBJ2-7; TRBD2 aligns across 9 bases. This CDR3 has 12 amino acids. Germline V gene sequence: CDR1 GTSNPN, CDR2 SVGIG (reference sequence). The J segment lost 7 bases and the V segment lost 5 bases, leaving 6 bases of the junction unmatched. The CDR3 sequence is CAWSGLAGEQYF. Written as DNA, the CDR3 is TGTGCCTGGTCGGGACTAGCCGGAGAGCAGTACTTC.

DNA of the CDR3: TGTGCCAGCAGCCTAGGACTAGCGGGAAACAATGAGCAGTTCTTC. Amino acids: CASSLGLAGNNEQFF. The chain couples TRBV14 to TRBJ2-1, with 12 bases that match TRBD2. This CDR3 is 15 amino acids long. The V and J ends lost 4 bases and 5 bases, in that order; junction bases with no gene match: 3. Germline-derived CDR1 and CDR2 are SGHDN and FVKESK.

The V call is TRBV6-1, the J call TRBJ2-7, with 9 nucleotides matching TRBD2. The CDR3 totals 13 residues. Germline V CDR1 and CDR2: MNHNS, SASEGT. J gave up 6 bases and V 6 bases, and 6 bases lay outside the gene matches. CDR3 residues: CASRIAGASEQYF. The CDR3, as DNA: TGTGCCAGCAGAATAGCGGGAGCCTCCGAGCAGTACTTC.